A single sample gave rise to the 14 T cell receptor beta chains below, sequenced in a study of cytomegalovirus exposure and HLA in healthy donors. Libraries were prepared by immunoSEQ multiplex PCR; TCRdb keeps only in-frame clonotypes and omits some of them. The sample lists 150,000 to 200,000 clones, roughly 84% occurring once. The sequenced sample was PBMCs. These TCRs come from a man aged 30 to 45 in good health and CMV-seropositive.

As DNA, the CDR3 is TGTGCCAGCTCACCAGCCCCCTTGAGCGCGGTCGGCACAGATACGCAGTATTTT. Translating it yields CASSPAPLSAVGTDTQYF. V and J are TRBV18 and TRBJ2-3; D is uncertain. The V and J ends lost 2 bases and 1 base respectively, with 19 bases between them. The CDR3 runs 18 residues. Germline V gene sequence: CDR1 KGHSH, CDR2 LQKENI.

The chain couples TRBV28 to TRBJ2-1, with 9 positions matching TRBD1. This CDR3 has 17 residues. Germline CDR1 is MDHEN and CDR2 is SYDVKM. With V trimmed by 3 bases and J by 1 base, 7 bases remained unmatched. CDR3 region: CASSFSPDRGSYNEQFF. The CDR3 DNA is TGTGCCAGCAGTTTTAGCCCGGACAGGGGATCCTACAATGAGCAGTTCTTC.

The chain uses TRBV6-4 and TRBJ1-2; 7 bases align to TRBD1. The J segment lost 2 bases and the V segment lost 3 bases, leaving 0 bases of the junction unmatched. CDR1 MRHNA and CDR2 SNTAGT come from the germline V gene. The CDR3 extends over 13 amino acids. Written as DNA, the CDR3 is TGTGCCAGCAGTGAGACAGGGAACTATGGCTACACCTTC. It codes for CASSETGNYGYTF.

This clone was found a few times. The chain couples TRBV9 to TRBJ2-2; maybe TRBD2 (6 bases). The V and J ends lost 5 bases and 6 bases respectively, with 11 bases between them. The CDR3 extends over 13 amino acids. From germline, CDR1 is SGDLS and CDR2 YYNGEE. The CDR3 is CASRGGRPGELFF. DNA for the CDR3: TGTGCCAGCAGAGGAGGGCGGCCCGGGGAGCTGTTTTTT.

V usage is TRBV5-8 and J usage is TRBJ1-4; tentatively, D is TRBD1 (6 bases). The CDR3 runs to 13 residues. Deletions cut 6 bases from V and 8 bases from J, with 14 bases between. Looked up from germline, CDR1 is SGHTS and CDR2 is YDEGEE. This CDR3 reads CASNLGQNEKLFF. In DNA, the CDR3 is TGTGCCAGCAACCTTGGACAGAACGAAAAACTGTTTTTT.

In its sample, this clone was seen once. In the same sample, other DNA sequences code for this CDR3. The chain recombines TRBV5-1 with TRBJ1-5, with D tentatively TRBD1 (5 bases). This CDR3 is built from 15 residues. V was trimmed by 0 bases and J by 4 bases, leaving 11 bases between them. Looked up from germline, CDR1 is SGHRS and CDR2 is YFSETQ. CDR3: CASSLEGVGNQPQHF. The CDR3 DNA is TGCGCCAGCAGCTTGGAAGGGGTAGGGAATCAGCCCCAGCATTTT.

The chain joins TRBV6-5 to TRBJ2-7; a possible D gene is TRBD2 (7 bases). Germline-derived CDR1 and CDR2 are MNHEY and SVGAGI. The ends were cut back, 5 bases at V and 4 bases at J, with 15 bases in the middle. There are 14 residues in the CDR3. The CDR3 loop reads CASSRRGEGYEQYF. The DNA for the CDR3 is TGTGCCAGCAGTAGAAGGGGGGAGGGATACGAGCAGTACTTC.

In this sample, this clone turned up a few times. The V gene is TRBV9, the J gene TRBJ2-7, with D uncertain. The germline gives CDR1 SGDLS, CDR2 YYNGEE. This CDR3 comprises 12 residues. Trimming shortened V by 3 bases and J by 3 bases, and 7 bases separated the two germline ends. CDR3 protein: CASSESGYEQYF. The CDR3, as DNA: TGTGCCAGCAGCGAATCAGGCTACGAGCAGTACTTC.

CDR3: CASSSGQAADTQYF. For the CDR3, the DNA is TGCGCCAGCAGCTCTGGACAGGCTGCAGATACGCAGTATTTT. The genes are TRBV5-1 and TRBJ2-3, with 7 bases fitting TRBD1. The CDR3 is 14 residues long. V shed 3 bases and J 4 bases; nucleotides not matched to a gene: 5. Per the germline V gene, CDR1 is SGHRS and CDR2 is YFSETQ.

In DNA, the CDR3 is TGTGCCAGCAGCCCCAGCCGGGGGTCTGGAAACACCATATATTTT. The encoded protein is CASSPSRGSGNTIYF. This chain links TRBV9 with TRBJ1-3, with D perhaps TRBD1 (5 bases). The CDR3 totals 15 residues. CDR1 is SGDLS and CDR2 is YYNGEE in the germline V gene. V was trimmed by 4 bases and J by 1 base, leaving 12 bases between them.

This clone appeared once. The chain links TRBV4-2 to TRBJ2-3, with D tentatively TRBD2 (5 bases). The V end lost 6 bases, the J end lost 5 bases, and 15 bases lay between the germline ends. This CDR3 spans 14 amino acids. Germline loops: CDR1 LGHNA, CDR2 YNFKEQ. As DNA, the CDR3 is TGTGCCAGCAGGGAAGCGGCCCGAGGAGATACGCAGTATTTT. Its translation: CASREAARGDTQYF.

The rearrangement links TRBV30 to TRBJ2-4; 13 bases agree with TRBD2. Trimming at V came to 7 bases and at J to 5 bases, leaving 2 bases not matched to a gene. The CDR3 totals 13 residues. CDR1 is GTSNPN, CDR2 SVGIG, per germline (reference sequence). The CDR3 DNA reads TGTGCCTCCGGACTAGCGGGAGAAAACATTCAGTACTTC. Translation gives CASGLAGENIQYF.

The DNA for the CDR3 is TGTGCCAGTAGTATACGGACAGGGGACCAGCCCCAGCATTTT. Its translation is CASSIRTGDQPQHF. This chain connects TRBV19 to TRBJ1-5, with 9 bases aligning to TRBD1. Germline V gene sequence: CDR1 LNHDA, CDR2 SQIVND (reference sequence). The V gene end was trimmed by 2 bases and the J gene end by 7 bases; junction bases not matched to a gene: 3. There are 14 residues in the CDR3.

The chain employs TRBV10-1 and TRBJ2-2; TRBD2 is a possible D gene (5 bases). CDR1 and CDR2 (germline): WNHNN, SYGVQD (reference sequence). This CDR3 has 14 residues. Trimming cost V 6 bases and J 6 bases, with 14 bases left between them. The CDR3 is CASSVGLPAGELFF. The CDR3 DNA is TGCGCCAGCAGCGTTGGACTCCCCGCCGGGGAGCTGTTTTTT.